The following is a TCR beta chain sequence with its context. Its target is not known. This specimen comes from a study of OX40 agonist ivuxolimab in advanced cancers. Study-level points and caveats: The study observed clonal expansion of CD4+ and CD8+ blood T cells by week 6 at 0.1 to 3.0 mg/kg. Antigen targets of the expanded peripheral T cells went undetermined. More expanded clones were found, on average, in CD8+ than in CD4+ T cells.

Only in-frame clones appear in the TCRdb table, and some are missing; sequencing was by immunoSEQ multiplex PCR. Among around 67,000 clones listed, nearly 90% were seen once. The specimen was CD4+ or CD8+ T cells sorted from blood, collected in a trial of the OX40 agonist ivuxolimab. This TCR was sampled from an adult with an advanced solid tumor such as melanoma, head and neck, liver or kidney cancer.

The CDR3 bases are TGTGCCAGCAGCTTAGACGCCTCGACTAGCGGGGAGCTGTTTTTT. Protein sequence: CASSLDASTSGELFF. The chain links TRBV7-2 to TRBJ2-2, with D possibly matching TRBD2 (6 bases). The germline gives CDR1 SGHTA, CDR2 FQGNSA. CDR3 size: 15 residues. V dropped 1 base and J dropped 7 bases, with 13 bases sitting between them.